This T cell receptor (beta chain) is drawn from a study of Ad26.COV2.S vaccination and SARS-CoV-2 variants. Turning to the study itself: Recipients of Ad26.COV2.S got it intramuscularly, once or twice 56 days apart. Study-level points and caveats: The placebo group had lower spike-specific TCR breadth than the vaccine recipients did.

Concerning this clone itself: Its antigen is not known.

TCRdb's table, derived via immunoSEQ multiplex PCR, lists solely in-frame clones and lacks some. Altogether 350,000 to 500,000 clones are present, 80% to 90% being singletons, with the ten largest covering about 2.5%. Trimming took off 4 bases at V and 5 bases at J, with 11 bases between the two ends. The CDR3 has 14 amino acids. The germline V gene encodes CDR1 MNHEY and CDR2 SVGAGI. Treatment: about 20 received Ad26.COV2.S at low or high dose, single or two shots; several received placebo; per-sample allocation not given. Samples came from day 63 after the first vaccine or placebo injection. The V and J genes are TRBV6-5 and TRBJ1-4; unclear D gene. Sequencing used peripheral blood, obtained in a trial of Ad26.COV2.S vaccine versus placebo. This receptor was identified in a person between 18 and 59 years old who received the Ad26.COV2.S COVID-19 vaccine or a placebo. CDR3 loop: CASSWSGWNEKLFF. The CDR3 nucleotides read TGTGCCAGCAGTTGGTCCGGGTGGAATGAAAAACTGTTTTTT.